This entry is about one TCR beta chain. No antigen is known for it. The record originates from a study of CD8 T cells in Susac syndrome. Study results and caveats: The TCR sequencing and HLA analysis in the study involved a relatively small number of individuals, as the study acknowledged.

An input of roughly 0.45 to 1 ug of RNA was subjected to reverse transcription using random hexamers. Coverage of TCR beta CDR3 amplification by immunoSEQ multiplex PCR extended to 54 Vbeta and 13 Jbeta. TCRdb recomputed calls from the immunoSEQ multiplex PCR reads with MiXCR, one row per CDR3 protein. The profile shows fewer than 150,000 distinct CDR3 sequences, 90% to 95% of them singletons. High-throughput TCR beta sequencing covered peripheral CD8+ and CD4+ T cells. While CD8+ and CD4+ T cells were isolated negatively, TEMRA cells were enriched by FACS. The CDR3 extends over 14 amino acids. From germline, CDR1 is SNHLY and CDR2 FYNNEI. V was pared by 5 bases and J by 6 bases, with 15 bases between.

The chain is built from TRBV2 and TRBJ2-3; a weak D match, TRBD1 (5 bases). The receptor's source is a human donor with multiple sclerosis. The sample comprised CD4+ T cells from PBMCs. The CDR3 is CASSPIQATDTQYF. The DNA of the CDR3 is TGTGCCAGCAGTCCCATACAGGCCACGGATACGCAGTATTTT.